Shown below are 25 T cell receptor beta chains from a single sample sequenced in a study of beta chain features in type 1 diabetes. The authors reverse transcribed all of the isolated RNA, so sequencing captured expressed TCRB transcripts. This table comes from immunoSEQ multiplex PCR, and its TCRdb copy is limited to in-frame clones, with some not included. The top ten clones hold approximately 0.043% of a sample with some 360,000 clones, around 19% of them seen once. Sequenced input: naive CD4+ T cells from blood. The receptors originated from a woman aged 18-35 years in good health.

The CDR3 nucleotides are TGTGCCAGCAGTTACGGGGCTAGTCAGGGCCAAGAGACCCAGTACTTC. Amino acid sequence: CASSYGASQGQETQYF. The V call is TRBV6-5, the J call TRBJ2-5, with a weak D call TRBD1 (5 bases). The germline CDR1 and CDR2 sequences are MNHEY and SVGAGI. CDR3 length equals 16 residues. The V end lost 2 bases, the J end lost 1 base, and 14 bases lay between the germline ends.

A few counts support this clone. The V call is TRBV2, the J call TRBJ1-1; 10 bases fit TRBD1. CDR1 is SNHLY and CDR2 is FYNNEI in the germline V gene. The V and J ends lost 6 bases and 1 base, in that order; junction bases with no gene match: 8. This CDR3 is 16 amino acids long. CDR3 coding DNA: TGTGCCAGCAGCCCCAGGGGGACAGGGGCGAACACTGAAGCTTTCTTT. Encoded protein: CASSPRGTGANTEAFF.

This clone showed up just a few times. The gene calls are TRBV7-2 and TRBJ2-5; 8 bases map to TRBD2. This CDR3 has 15 amino acids. Germline V CDR1 and CDR2: SGHTA, FQGNSA. V was clipped by 1 base and J by 5 bases; unmatched bases: 6. This CDR3 is CASSLGPREVETQYF. Written as DNA, the CDR3 is TGTGCCAGCAGCTTAGGGCCGCGGGAGGTGGAGACCCAGTACTTC.

Details on this clone: The same CDR3 can be traced to other DNA sequences in this sample. The rearrangement links TRBV20-1 to TRBJ2-5; unclear D gene. Deletions cut 0 bases from V and 4 bases from J, with 3 bases between. Germline V lookup: CDR1 DFQATT, CDR2 SNEGSKA (reference sequence). This CDR3 is 11 amino acids long. The CDR3 loop reads CSARDRETQYF. The CDR3 nucleotides are TGCAGTGCTAGAGATCGAGAGACCCAGTACTTC.

A few counts support this clone. V gene TRBV25-1 combines with J gene TRBJ1-5; 7 nucleotides align to TRBD1. The CDR3 is made up of 14 amino acids. The J segment lost 9 bases and the V segment lost 5 bases, leaving 10 bases of the junction unmatched. CDR1 MGHDK and CDR2 SYGVNS come from the germline V gene. The CDR3 bases are TGTGCCAGCAGTAACACAGGGGTCGCCGGGCCCCAGCATTTT. Amino acids: CASSNTGVAGPQHF.

The chain couples TRBV9 to TRBJ2-3, with 7 bases aligning to TRBD1. Germline CDR1 SGDLS, CDR2 YYNGEE. The CDR3 extends over 13 amino acids. J gave up 6 bases and V 4 bases, and 5 bases lay outside the gene matches. The CDR3 is CASSRDRDDTQYF. CDR3 nucleotide sequence: TGTGCCAGCAGCCGTGACAGGGATGATACGCAGTATTTT.

The chain employs TRBV5-6 and TRBJ1-1; 7 bases line up with TRBD1. V lost 1 base and J lost 0; bases outside the gene matches: 6. The germline gives CDR1 SGHDT, CDR2 YYEEEE. The length of the CDR3 is 16 residues. For the CDR3, the DNA is TGTGCCAGCAGCTTGTGGCTACAGGGGATGAACACTGAAGCTTTCTTT. Its translation: CASSLWLQGMNTEAFF.

This clone was detected a few times. V gene TRBV6-5 combines with J gene TRBJ1-1; the D gene is possibly TRBD1 (5 bases). Germline CDR1 reads MNHEY; CDR2 reads SVGAGI. This CDR3 spans 15 amino acids. V shed 4 bases and J shed 6 bases, with 18 bases lying between them. The CDR3 loop is CASSSVTGAVAEAFF. CDR3 bases: TGTGCCAGCAGTTCAGTCACAGGCGCCGTCGCTGAAGCTTTCTTT.

This clone was detected a few times. V usage is TRBV9 and J usage is TRBJ2-3, with 8 bases lining up with TRBD2. Germline CDR1 SGDLS, CDR2 YYNGEE. The CDR3 spans 16 residues. Germline trimming cut 4 bases from V and 2 bases from J; bases unmatched to any gene: 9. The DNA for the CDR3 is TGTGCCAGCAGCCCCCGGGGGGGGACGGTCACAGATACGCAGTATTTT. As protein: CASSPRGGTVTDTQYF.

In its sample, this clone was seen a few times. The chain combines TRBV19 with TRBJ2-5; tentatively, D is TRBD2 (6 bases). Germline V gives CDR1 LNHDA, CDR2 SQIVND (reference sequence). CDR3 length: 13 amino acids. The ends were cut back, 3 bases at V and 4 bases at J, with 9 bases in the middle. The CDR3 nucleotides read TGTGCCAGTAGTATCCGGGGAGGAGAGACCCAGTACTTC. This sequence encodes CASSIRGGETQYF.

Only a few counts were recorded for this clone. The rearrangement joins TRBV5-4 to TRBJ2-3, with 11 bases that match TRBD2. The CDR3 length is 15 residues. With 1 base clipped from V and 6 bases from J, the junction kept 4 bases outside the gene matches. The germline CDR1 and CDR2 sequences are SGHNT and YYREEE (reference sequence). CDR3 DNA sequence: TGTGCCAGCAGCTTGAGAATAGCGGGAGGGGATACGCAGTATTTT. Translating it yields CASSLRIAGGDTQYF.

There are a few counts of this clone. The CDR3 here is CASRWAYEQFF. The CDR3 DNA reads as TGTGCCAGTAGGTGGGCCTATGAGCAGTTCTTC. V usage is TRBV19 and J usage is TRBJ2-1; D remains ambiguous. The CDR3 runs to 11 residues. V lost 6 bases and J lost 8, with 8 bases in between. Germline V CDR1 and CDR2: LNHDA, SQIVND (reference sequence).

The V and J genes are TRBV25-1 and TRBJ1-1; 10 bases align to TRBD1. The junction had 12 bases not matched to a gene; V was cut back by 7 bases and J by 10 bases. This CDR3 contains 14 residues. Germline CDR1 MGHDK, CDR2 SYGVNS. The CDR3 sequence: CASTGDRGTFGAFF. CDR3 sequence (DNA): TGTGCCAGCACGGGGGACAGGGGTACTTTTGGAGCTTTCTTT.

This clone has just a few counts. The chain employs TRBV30 and TRBJ1-1; D is perhaps TRBD1 (6 bases). V dropped 4 bases and J dropped 4 bases, with 13 bases sitting between them. The CDR3 covers 13 residues. The V gene's germline CDR1 is GTSNPN and CDR2 SVGIG (reference sequence). This CDR3 is CAWTGGASTEAFF. In DNA form, the CDR3 reads TGTGCCTGGACTGGGGGCGCAAGCACTGAAGCTTTCTTT.

The V and J genes are TRBV7-2 and TRBJ1-1; no clear D. Trimming took 4 bases from V and 4 from J, leaving 4 bases between them. CDR1 and CDR2 from the germline V gene are SGHTA and FQGNSA. The CDR3 is 11 residues long. As DNA, the CDR3 is TGTGCCAGCAGCTCCCGCACTGAAGCTTTCTTT. It yields the protein CASSSRTEAFF.

This chain uses TRBV6-4 with TRBJ2-1; perhaps TRBD2 as D (5 bases). The CDR3 is 14 residues long. CDR1 MRHNA and CDR2 SNTAGT come from the germline V gene. V lost 3 bases to trimming and J lost 10 bases, with 16 bases between them. For the CDR3, the DNA is TGTGCCAGCAGTGAGGATCAGAGGGAATCGGAGCAGTTCTTC. Amino acid sequence: CASSEDQRESEQFF.

This chain uses TRBV5-6 with TRBJ1-5; D gene ambiguous. The CDR3 length is 13 residues. Germline CDR1 SGHDT, CDR2 YYEEEE. Trimming stripped 3 bases from V and 2 bases from J, with 6 bases between. CDR3 nucleotides: TGTGCCAGCAGCTCCCTCCGCAATCAGCCCCAGCATTTT. Translated, it gives CASSSLRNQPQHF.

The rearrangement uses TRBV4-3 and TRBJ2-6; 8 bases map to TRBD2. The junction had 4 bases not matched to a gene; V was cut back by 0 bases and J by 0 bases. The germline V gene encodes CDR1 LGHNA and CDR2 YSLEER. The CDR3 contains 18 residues. CDR3 residues: CASSQDGGGFSGANVLTF. DNA for the CDR3: TGCGCCAGCAGCCAAGACGGCGGGGGGTTCTCTGGGGCCAACGTCCTGACTTTC.

V usage is TRBV6-1 and J usage is TRBJ2-7; 7 bases map to TRBD1. Germline trimming cut 7 bases from V and 7 bases from J; bases unmatched to any gene: 7. The CDR3 extends over 12 amino acids. CDR1 is MNHNS, CDR2 SASEGT, per germline. CDR3: CASMGQRIEQYF. The CDR3 DNA is TGTGCCAGCATGGGACAGAGAATTGAGCAGTACTTC.

Only a few counts were recorded for this clone. The chain recombines TRBV11-1 with TRBJ2-5; the match to TRBD1 covers 7 bases. Germline CDR1 is SGHAT and CDR2 is FQDESV (reference sequence). The junction had 8 bases not matched to a gene; V was cut back by 5 bases and J by 5 bases. The CDR3 is made up of 14 amino acids. CDR3 in DNA: TGTGCCAGCAGCCTCACGACAGGGATGGAGACCCAGTACTTC. Amino acid sequence: CASSLTTGMETQYF. The full variable domain, completed using reference TRBV11-1 and TRBJ2-5, is EAEVAQSPRYKITEKSQAVAFWCDPISGHATLYWYRQILGQGPELLVQFQDESVVDDSQLPKDRFSAERLKGVDSTLKIQPAELGDSAMYLCASSLTTGMETQYFGPGTRLLVL.

This chain joins TRBV10-3 and TRBJ2-7, with 8 nucleotides matching TRBD1. Germline values: CDR1 ENHRY, CDR2 SYGVKD. V lost 0 bases, J lost 2 bases, and 6 bases stayed unmatched. CDR3 length: 16 amino acids. This CDR3 reads CAISESTQGQAYEQYF. In DNA, the CDR3 is TGTGCCATCAGTGAGTCGACACAGGGACAGGCCTACGAGCAGTACTTC.

This clone turned up a few times. The chain employs TRBV25-1 and TRBJ2-7; 8 nucleotides line up with TRBD1. CDR1 and CDR2 from the germline V gene are MGHDK and SYGVNS. The ends lost 0 bases at V and 5 bases at J; junction bases unmatched: 6. The CDR3 covers 15 residues. CDR3 bases: TGTGCCAGCAGTGAATACGGACAGGGAGTCGACGAGCAGTACTTC. Its translation: CASSEYGQGVDEQYF.

This clone was seen a few times. The J gene is TRBJ2-3, the V gene TRBV5-1; no firm D call. Trimming removed 4 bases from V and 7 bases from J, with 16 bases in between. CDR1 and CDR2 from the germline V gene are SGHRS and YFSETQ. The CDR3 spans 14 residues. CDR3 protein: CASSPNSPPNTQYF. The CDR3 DNA reads as TGCGCCAGCAGCCCTAATAGCCCGCCGAATACGCAGTATTTT.

This chain connects TRBV29-1 to TRBJ2-5; 11 nucleotides match TRBD1. The junction had 7 bases not matched to a gene; V was cut back by 8 bases and J by 2 bases. Germline V gene lookup returns CDR1 SQVTM and CDR2 ANQGSEA. The CDR3 contains 14 residues. This CDR3 is CSSNGDRGQETQYF. DNA of the CDR3: TGCAGCTCGAATGGGGACAGGGGGCAAGAGACCCAGTACTTC.

V gene TRBV30 combines with J gene TRBJ2-5; D is perhaps TRBD1 (5 bases). The CDR3 is 13 amino acids. Trimming took 0 bases from V and 5 from J, leaving 10 bases between them. Germline CDR1 is GTSNPN and CDR2 is SVGIG (reference sequence). This CDR3 reads CAWSVNRQETQYF. CDR3 bases: TGTGCCTGGAGTGTAAACAGGCAGGAGACCCAGTACTTC.